What follows is one T cell receptor beta chain and its context. The antigen this receptor binds is unknown. No much larger clonotype is one base removed from it; base qualities were not supplied. TCR beta CDR3 regions were sequenced from DNA using the immunoSEQ Assay. From the authors' description of their analysis: T cell density was computed as TCR beta template counts normalized to usable DNA estimated by amplifying housekeeping genes. Richness was estimated using the preseqR package, with extrapolation to 400,000 templates for PBMC samples and to 120,000 templates for tissue samples. Clonality was defined as one minus Pielou's evenness. Differential abundance testing on productive amino-acid clonotypes, with a minimum total count of 5 and an alpha of 0.1, was used to identify tissue-enriched TCRs. The Jaccard Index and the Morisita Overlap Index were used to quantify repertoire overlap between compartments. GLIPH grouped TCR beta CDR3s together with public tetramer-defined viral CDR3s, and a viral motif had to include at least three viral sequences and also show V-gene enrichment. TCRdb's version of the immuneACCESS table is confined to in-frame rearrangements and falls short of the full clone set. An unresolved V gene accounts for under half of the shortfall where checked; the remainder is of unknown origin. The DNA gave D and trimming, while V, J and clone size come from that table. The sample yields about 43,000 clones; around 90% were counted once. The top ten hold about 10% of the sample.

The data are from a study of T cells in localized non-small cell lung cancer (dated by TCRdb to 2020 to 2022). For context, the study as a whole: The study analyzed T cell repertoires of 200 to 250 early-stage NSCLC patients, comparing tumors and uninvolved tumor-adjacent lungs. All 250 or so NSCLC patients in the cohort were treatment-naive and had localized lung tumors that were resected. NSCLC patients had a mean age of around 70 years, and 120 to 150 were male and around 99 female.

At diagnosis, tumor, uninvolved tumor-adjacent lung and peripheral blood were collected and then preserved as a mix of FFPE and fresh-frozen material. For TCR repertoire profiling, blood samples were analyzed as peripheral blood mononuclear cells. The research as a whole found: Since the design was exploratory, TCR variables were selected using unadjusted p-values with no false-discovery rate correction. Because multi-region sequencing of the tumors was not done, intratumor heterogeneity could not be ruled out. Higher T cell density in blood was associated with longer overall survival, whereas higher clonality in adjacent lung was associated with shorter survival. Uninvolved tumor-adjacent lung showed the highest T cell clonality, higher than tumor, which suggests more focused antigenic responses in the adjacent lung. Of the top 100 tumor clones, a median of 57 were detected in paired uninvolved adjacent lung; under 35 were also among that lung's top 100.

The junction shows trimming of 3 bases on V and 5 bases on J, and the gene matches do not reach 6 bases of it. CDR1 and CDR2 are read off the germline V gene as KGHSH and LQKENI. The cysteine opens and the phenylalanine closes a CDR3 of 15 amino acids. Only CDR3 DNA remains: 45 bases, in frame from the first base. The sequence is built from TRBV18 and TRBJ2-1; 8 bases in the middle match TRBD2. This sequence was found in a woman aged 35 to 69 with stage II lung adenocarcinoma. Sequencing used PBMCs, obtained before any cancer treatment. In nucleotide form, the sequence is TGTGCCAGCTCACCTCCGTTGACTAGCGACAATGAGCAGTTCTTC. This is translated as CASSPPLTSDNEQFF. Supplemented by the reference TRBV18 and TRBJ2-1 proteins around the CDR3, the complete variable domain is NAGVMQNPRHLVRRRGQEARLRCSPMKGHSHVYWYRQLPEEGLKFMVYLQKENIIDESGMPKERFSAEFPKEGPSILRIQQVVRGDSAAYFCASSPPLTSDNEQFFGPGTRLTVL.